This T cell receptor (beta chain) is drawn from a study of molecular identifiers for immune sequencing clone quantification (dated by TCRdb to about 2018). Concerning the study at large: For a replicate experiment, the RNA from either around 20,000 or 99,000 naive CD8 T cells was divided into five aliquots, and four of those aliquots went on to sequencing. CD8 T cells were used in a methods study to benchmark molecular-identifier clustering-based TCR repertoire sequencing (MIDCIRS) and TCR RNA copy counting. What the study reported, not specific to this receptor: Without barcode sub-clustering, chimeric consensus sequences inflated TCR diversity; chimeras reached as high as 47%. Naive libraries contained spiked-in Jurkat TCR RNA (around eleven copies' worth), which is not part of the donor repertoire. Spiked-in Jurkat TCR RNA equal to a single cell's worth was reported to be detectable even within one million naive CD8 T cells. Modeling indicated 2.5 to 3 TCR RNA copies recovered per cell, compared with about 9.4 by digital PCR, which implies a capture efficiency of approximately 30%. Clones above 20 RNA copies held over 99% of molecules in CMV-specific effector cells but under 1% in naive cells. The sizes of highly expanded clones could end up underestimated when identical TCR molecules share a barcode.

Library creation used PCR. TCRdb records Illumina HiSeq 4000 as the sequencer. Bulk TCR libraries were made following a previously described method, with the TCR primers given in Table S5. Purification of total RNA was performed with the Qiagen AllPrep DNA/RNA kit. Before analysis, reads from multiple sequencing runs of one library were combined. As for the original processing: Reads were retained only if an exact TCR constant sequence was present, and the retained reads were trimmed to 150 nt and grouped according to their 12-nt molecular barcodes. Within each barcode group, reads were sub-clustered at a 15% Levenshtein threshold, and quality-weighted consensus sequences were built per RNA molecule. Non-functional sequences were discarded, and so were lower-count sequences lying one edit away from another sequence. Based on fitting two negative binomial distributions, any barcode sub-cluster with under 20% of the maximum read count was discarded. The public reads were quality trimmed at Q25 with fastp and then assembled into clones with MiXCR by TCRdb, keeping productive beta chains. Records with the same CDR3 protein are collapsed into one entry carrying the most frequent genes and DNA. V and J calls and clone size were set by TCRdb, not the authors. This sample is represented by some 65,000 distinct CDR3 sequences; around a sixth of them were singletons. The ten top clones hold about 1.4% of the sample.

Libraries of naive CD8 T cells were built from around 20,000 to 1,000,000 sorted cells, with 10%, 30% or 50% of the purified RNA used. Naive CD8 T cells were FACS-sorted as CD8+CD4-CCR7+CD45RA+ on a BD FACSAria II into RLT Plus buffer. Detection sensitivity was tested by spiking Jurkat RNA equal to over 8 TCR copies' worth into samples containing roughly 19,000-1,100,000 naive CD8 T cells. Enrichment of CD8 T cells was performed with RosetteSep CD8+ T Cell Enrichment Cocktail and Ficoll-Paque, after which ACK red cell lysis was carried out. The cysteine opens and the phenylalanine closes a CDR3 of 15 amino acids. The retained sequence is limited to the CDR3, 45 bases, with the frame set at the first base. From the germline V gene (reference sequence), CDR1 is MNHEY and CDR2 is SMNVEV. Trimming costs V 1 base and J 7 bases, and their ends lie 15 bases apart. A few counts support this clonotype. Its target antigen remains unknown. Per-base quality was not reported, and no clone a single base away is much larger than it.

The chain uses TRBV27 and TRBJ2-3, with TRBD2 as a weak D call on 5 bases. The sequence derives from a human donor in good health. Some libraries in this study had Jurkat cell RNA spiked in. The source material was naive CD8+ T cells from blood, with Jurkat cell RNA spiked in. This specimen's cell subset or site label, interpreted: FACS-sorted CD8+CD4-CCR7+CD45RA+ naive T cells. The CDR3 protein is CASSLYPSGENTQYF. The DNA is TGTGCCAGCAGTTTATACCCAAGTGGGGAGAATACGCAGTATTTT.